The following is a T cell receptor beta chain sequence with its context. In this sample, this clone turned up a few times. Its antigen is not yet known. Base qualities were left out, and no much larger clone turns up one base away. The first patient joined ICON in 2016, and enrollment wrapped up when the last patient was enrolled in September 2018. From a subcohort of 60 to 90 patients, fresh tumor and matched uninvolved tissue were collected for in-depth immune analyses, including TCR sequencing. No cell sorting was done, and TCR sequencing was instead run on DNA isolated from bulk tissue. The CDR3 measures 13 amino acids from cysteine to phenylalanine. Only the CDR3 portion is preserved as DNA: 39 bases, with reading frame beginning at the first base. The V and J ends are trimmed by 4 bases and 14 bases, leaving 17 bases between them. Taken from the germline V gene (reference sequence), the CDR1 and CDR2 loops are MNHNY and SVGAGI.

The T-cell fraction in tumor and uninvolved lung tissue was provided by TCR sequencing with the immunoSEQ assay. The study's own analysis went as follows. For survival analysis, patients were divided into high (upper tertile) and low (lower two tertiles) T-cell fraction groups, which were compared by log-rank test. A signed-rank test was used to test differences in T-cell fraction between paired tumor and uninvolved lung samples. TCRdb stores this immuneACCESS table with in-frame sequences only. Part of the clones is absent; in the studies checked, under half of the shortfall reflects unresolved V genes, and no reason is known for the rest. For V, J and clone size, that table is used; D and trimming come from the DNA. This sample comprises roughly 13,000 clones, 55% to 70% of them detected only once. The top ten constitute around 20% of the sample. These data originate in a study of tumor-infiltrating lymphocytes in localized non-small cell lung cancer (TCRdb year 2021). About the investigation overall: The cohort covered several histologies, both smokers and never-smokers, and patients whose samples were collected after neoadjuvant chemotherapy. Resected tumor tissue and uninvolved lung tissue described as non-adjacent to the tumor were contributed by each patient, with both tissues obtained from the same patient. Alongside flow cytometry, multiplex immunofluorescence, RNA-seq, exome sequencing and proteomics, TCR sequencing was applied to the same patients as one of several integrated assays. The overall ICON cohort was composed of around 150 surgical patients with localized non-small cell lung cancer whose tumors were resected. A total of about 59 patients were part of the paired comparison of immunoSEQ T-cell fraction between tumor and uninvolved lung. General findings and caveats noted by the study authors: Consistent with immunofluorescence CD3 counts, TCRbeta sequencing supported greater T cell infiltration in tumors than in uninvolved lung tissue. Assay coverage varied across patients depending on available tissue quantity, so only a subset of the cohort had TCR sequencing. Because different pieces of the same tissue were used for different assays, technical variation could not be separated from intratumor heterogeneity. No difference in TCR-derived T-cell fraction was observed between the flow cytometry-defined immunotypes IM1 (good prognosis) and IM2 (poor prognosis).

The sequence was collected from a human donor with non-small cell lung cancer. This sequence uses TRBV6-6 and TRBJ1-4; too little of a D gene remains to name it. The material sequenced was uninvolved lung tissue not adjacent to the tumor. The sequence in DNA is TGTGCCAGCAGTTCTACCCTCCCCTTGACGCTGTTTTTT. This yields the protein CASSSTLPLTLFF.